These 28 T cell receptor beta chains came from one sample sequenced in a study of spatial heterogeneity in lung cancer. The sample's time point: sample taken at primary tumor resection. TCRdb passed the 5' RACE reads through MiXCR, listing each CDR3 protein once. Here the sample spans tens of thousands of distinct CDR3 sequences, about 12% being singletons. This specimen was PBMCs, taken at surgery. Receptors were obtained from a male donor with early-stage non-small cell lung cancer.

This clonotype was counted only a few times. The chain is built from TRBV9 and TRBJ1-1; a possible D gene is TRBD1 (6 bases). The CDR3 length is 17 residues. The germline CDR1 and CDR2 sequences are SGDLS and YYNGEE. V shed 0 bases and J shed 0 bases, with 15 bases lying between them. CDR3 coding DNA: TGTGCCAGCAGCGTAGCTTACGGGGGGCCGATGAACACTGAAGCTTTCTTT. Protein product: CASSVAYGGPMNTEAFF.

In its sample, this clonotype was seen a few times. The chain uses TRBV20-1 and TRBJ2-3; 7 bases match TRBD2. The V segment lost 4 bases and the J segment 5 bases; nucleotides outside the gene matches: 12. The CDR3 extends over 15 amino acids. The germline CDR1 and CDR2 sequences are DFQATT and SNEGSKA (reference sequence). The CDR3 sequence is CSATSGNPEGDTQYF. The CDR3 DNA is TGCAGTGCTACGAGCGGGAACCCGGAGGGAGATACGCAGTATTTT.

This sequence joins TRBV6-5 and TRBJ1-6; perhaps TRBD1 as D (5 bases). The germline gives CDR1 MNHEY, CDR2 SVGAGI. CDR3 length: 17 residues. Trimming left V 6 bases short and J 6 bases short, with 21 bases between. The CDR3: CASRLKSGTDSNSPLHF. The CDR3 DNA reads as TGTGCCAGCAGACTGAAATCCGGGACCGATTCTAATTCACCCCTCCACTTT.

The chain employs TRBV5-1 and TRBJ2-3; 7 nucleotides align to TRBD2. CDR1 and CDR2 from the germline V gene are SGHRS and YFSETQ. V dropped 0 bases and J dropped 2; count of bases not matched to a gene: 6. The CDR3 runs 16 residues. CDR3 nucleotide sequence: TGCGCCAGCAGCTTGGACGGGGACTACCTCACAGATACGCAGTATTTT. Residues: CASSLDGDYLTDTQYF.

This clonotype was seen only a few times. This chain joins TRBV5-6 and TRBJ1-5; D is undetermined. V was shortened by 2 bases and J by 0 bases, with 9 bases between the two germline ends. This CDR3 contains 15 residues. Germline lookup yields CDR1 SGHDT and CDR2 YYEEEE. CDR3 sequence reads: CASSFYRHSNQPQHF. CDR3 nucleotides: TGTGCCAGCAGCTTTTACCGTCATAGCAATCAGCCCCAGCATTTT. Variable domain in full (rest from reference TRBV5-6 and TRBJ1-5): DAGVTQSPTHLIKTRGQQVTLRCSPKSGHDTVSWYQQALGQGPQFIFQYYEEEERQRGNFPDRFSGHQFPNYSSELNVNALLLGDSALYLCASSFYRHSNQPQHFGDGTRLSIL.

This clonotype occurred a few times. CDR3 coding DNA: TGTGCCAGCAGCTTAGATTCTGGATTTGACTATGGCTACACCTTC. Its protein product is CASSLDSGFDYGYTF. The V call is TRBV7-2, the J call TRBJ1-2; no clear D. Germline CDR1 is SGHTA and CDR2 is FQGNSA. Trimming shortened V by 1 base and J by 3 bases, and 12 bases separated the two germline ends. There are 15 residues in the CDR3.

This clonotype was seen more than once but under ten times. The chain joins TRBV6-1 to TRBJ2-1, with TRBD1 matching over 8 bases. Germline loops: CDR1 MNHNS, CDR2 SASEGT. The ends lost 4 bases at V and 8 bases at J; junction bases unmatched: 10. This CDR3 comprises 15 residues. CDR3 coding DNA: TGTGCCAGCAGTGCCTCGACAGGGGTCTGGGATGAGCAGTTCTTC. This gives the protein CASSASTGVWDEQFF.

The chain has TRBV11-2 and TRBJ2-1, with D uncertain. V was clipped by 0 bases and J by 10 bases, with 7 bases between them. Germline loops: CDR1 SGHAT, CDR2 FQNNGV. CDR3 length equals 12 residues. In DNA form, the CDR3 reads TGTGCCAGCAGCTTAGATAGACACGAGCAGTTCTTC. Encoded protein: CASSLDRHEQFF.

The chain is built from TRBV11-1 and TRBJ2-7; TRBD1 matches at 7 bases. The CDR3 spans 12 residues. CDR1 SGHAT and CDR2 FQDESV come from the germline V gene (reference sequence). V gave up 5 bases and J gave up 6 bases; unmatched junction bases: 4. Written as DNA, the CDR3 is TGTGCCAGCAGCAATGACAGGGCCGAGCAGTACTTC. Its translation: CASSNDRAEQYF.

This clonotype came up many times. The chain carries TRBV28 and TRBJ2-7; tentatively, D is TRBD2 (6 bases). CDR3 length: 14 residues. Trimming cost V 10 bases and J 4 bases, with 20 bases left between them. Germline V gene data show CDR1 as MDHEN and CDR2 as SYDVKM. This CDR3 reads CATVQGSGAYEQYF. The CDR3 nucleotides read TGTGCCACCGTCCAGGGTAGCGGAGCTTACGAGCAGTACTTC.

The rearrangement links TRBV7-2 to TRBJ1-3; D is unresolved. V lost 2 bases and J lost 3, with 17 bases in between. Per germline, CDR1 SGHTA and CDR2 FQGNSA. This CDR3 has 17 amino acids. The CDR3 loop is CASSLRTASRSGNTIYF. The CDR3 DNA reads TGTGCCAGCAGCTTAAGGACGGCCTCTCGGAGTGGAAACACCATATATTTT.

The chain uses TRBV2 and TRBJ1-6; the D gene is possibly TRBD1 (6 bases). The V end was cut by 2 bases, the J end by 1 base, with 6 bases between. Germline CDR1 and CDR2: SNHLY and FYNNEI. The CDR3 runs to 15 residues. CDR3 nucleotide sequence: TGTGCCAGCAGTGAAACAGGGTCCTATAATTCACCCCTCCACTTT. It encodes CASSETGSYNSPLHF.

The table lists this clonotype with many counts. The J gene is TRBJ2-3, the V gene TRBV4-3, with unresolved D. Trimming left V 0 bases short and J 6 bases short, with 16 bases between. The CDR3 covers 16 residues. The V gene's germline CDR1 is LGHNA and CDR2 YSLEER. The CDR3: CASSQELPAITDTQYF. The CDR3 coding sequence is TGCGCCAGCAGCCAAGAACTACCGGCAATCACCGATACGCAGTATTTT.

This clonotype was observed a few times. The chain is built from TRBV6-5 and TRBJ2-5; TRBD2 matches 8 bases. The length of the CDR3 is 13 residues. Germline CDR1 is MNHEY and CDR2 is SVGAGI. V dropped 6 bases and J dropped 3; count of bases not matched to a gene: 3. CDR3 nucleotide sequence: TGTGCCAGCAGACTTAGCGGGGAAGAGACCCAGTACTTC. This codes for CASRLSGEETQYF.

This clonotype was found a few times. The rearrangement uses TRBV4-2 and TRBJ1-6; D unclear. The CDR3 length is 16 residues. Germline V CDR1 and CDR2: LGHNA, YNFKEQ. With 1 base removed from V and 5 bases from J, the gap between germline ends came to 12 bases. CDR3 sequence: CASSQVGGPNNSPLHF. The CDR3 DNA reads TGTGCCAGCAGCCAAGTCGGAGGGCCAAATAATTCACCCCTCCACTTT.

This clonotype was seen a few times. The chain joins TRBV5-1 to TRBJ2-7; D is undetermined. V lost 5 bases to trimming and J lost 0 bases, with 9 bases between them. Looked up from germline, CDR1 is SGHRS and CDR2 is YFSETQ. The CDR3 extends over 13 amino acids. CDR3 sequence reads: CASRLWVSYEQYF. As DNA, the CDR3 is TGCGCCAGCAGACTGTGGGTCTCCTACGAGCAGTACTTC.

The rearrangement uses TRBV7-9 and TRBJ1-4, with D uncertain. Per germline, CDR1 SEHNR and CDR2 FQNEAQ (reference sequence). This CDR3 is built from 15 residues. Trimming stripped 3 bases from V and 4 bases from J, with 12 bases between. Written as DNA, the CDR3 is TGTGCCAGCAGCTTCCCGACGGAGTATAATGAAAAACTGTTTTTT. Protein product: CASSFPTEYNEKLFF.

This clonotype has ten or more counts. The rearrangement uses TRBV3-1 and TRBJ2-7; 14 nucleotides agree with TRBD2. V dropped 4 bases and J dropped 5; count of bases not matched to a gene: 4. The CDR3 loop spans 15 amino acids. Germline loops: CDR1 LGHDT, CDR2 YNNKEL (reference sequence). DNA of the CDR3: TGTGCCAGCAGCCGACTAGCGGGAGGGATGGACGAGCAGTACTTC. It codes for CASSRLAGGMDEQYF.

This clonotype was detected only a few times. The chain joins TRBV6-2 or TRBV6-3 to TRBJ2-1, with a possible D match to TRBD1 (5 bases). The CDR3 runs to 14 residues. The V end was cut by 2 bases, the J end by 2 bases, with 7 bases between. The germline gives CDR1 MNHEY, CDR2 SVGEGT. The CDR3 region is CASSYGATYNEQFF. The CDR3 DNA reads TGTGCCAGCAGTTACGGGGCCACCTACAATGAGCAGTTCTTC.

The chain combines TRBV4-2 with TRBJ2-7; D might be TRBD2 (6 bases). Trimming stripped 3 bases from V and 6 bases from J, with 9 bases between. The CDR3 extends over 12 amino acids. Germline V gives CDR1 LGHNA, CDR2 YNFKEQ. Written as DNA, the CDR3 is TGTGCCAGCAGCCAGGCGGGGACCGAGCAGTACTTC. Translating gives CASSQAGTEQYF.

The V gene is TRBV20-1, the J gene TRBJ2-2; D call uncertain. V was shortened by 4 bases and J by 0 bases, with 3 bases between the two germline ends. The CDR3 length is 12 residues. Germline CDR1 DFQATT, CDR2 SNEGSKA (reference sequence). CDR3 residues: CSAITNTGELFF. Written as DNA, the CDR3 is TGCAGTGCTATTACGAACACCGGGGAGCTGTTTTTT.

The gene calls are TRBV27 and TRBJ2-5, with unresolved D. The CDR3 sequence is 10 residues long. V was pared by 7 bases and J by 3 bases, with 3 bases between. CDR1 is MNHEY and CDR2 is SMNVEV in the germline V gene (reference sequence). DNA of the CDR3: TGTGCCAGCAAGGAAGAGACCCAGTACTTC. It encodes CASKEETQYF.

There are a few counts of this clonotype. The gene calls are TRBV20-1 and TRBJ1-1, with TRBD1 identical over 7 bases. The CDR3 covers 14 residues. The germline V gene has CDR1 DFQATT and CDR2 SNEGSKA (reference sequence). V gave up 6 bases and J gave up 4 bases; unmatched junction bases: 11. Here the CDR3 reads CSAGGTGDSTEAFF. The CDR3 DNA follows: TGCAGTGCGGGGGGCACAGGGGATAGCACTGAAGCTTTCTTT.

This chain links TRBV11-2 with TRBJ2-3, with 8 bases fitting TRBD1. The CDR3 has 16 amino acids. The J segment lost 4 bases and the V segment lost 5 bases, leaving 11 bases of the junction unmatched. Germline V CDR1 and CDR2: SGHAT, FQNNGV. CDR3: CASSPLFRTGSDTQYF. The CDR3 coding sequence is TGTGCCAGCAGCCCGCTATTCAGGACAGGGTCAGATACGCAGTATTTT.

The genes are TRBV20-1 and TRBJ1-3; maybe TRBD1 (5 bases). V was shortened by 6 bases and J by 2 bases, with 11 bases between the two germline ends. The CDR3 runs 13 residues. The germline gives CDR1 DFQATT, CDR2 SNEGSKA (reference sequence). CDR3 loop: CSAWGGAGNTIYF. Written as DNA, the CDR3 is TGCAGTGCCTGGGGAGGGGCTGGAAACACCATATATTTT.

This clonotype has a handful of counts. This chain connects TRBV29-1 to TRBJ2-5; maybe TRBD2 (6 bases). The CDR3 extends over 16 amino acids. CDR1 SQVTM and CDR2 ANQGSEA come from the germline V gene. V was cut by 3 bases and J by 1 base, with 18 bases left in between. CDR3 sequence (DNA): TGCAGCGTTGACCGGTCTAGCGTTACATCCCAAGAGACCCAGTACTTC. Encoded protein: CSVDRSSVTSQETQYF.

Only a few counts were recorded for this clonotype. The gene calls are TRBV28 and TRBJ1-1, with D possibly matching TRBD1 (5 bases). CDR3 length equals 15 residues. The ends were cut back, 0 bases at V and 4 bases at J, with 12 bases in the middle. Germline V gene sequence: CDR1 MDHEN, CDR2 SYDVKM. CDR3 amino acids: CASSLWSRGFTEAFF. The CDR3 DNA is TGTGCCAGCAGTTTATGGTCTAGGGGATTCACTGAAGCTTTCTTT.

The chain has TRBV20-1 and TRBJ1-6; TRBD1 agrees at 9 bases. The CDR3 contains 14 residues. From germline, CDR1 is DFQATT and CDR2 SNEGSKA (reference sequence). With V trimmed by 6 bases and J by 4 bases, 4 bases remained unmatched. The CDR3 nucleotides read TGCAGTGCCCGGACAGGGGAATATAATTCACCCCTCCACTTT. It yields the protein CSARTGEYNSPLHF.